A single sample is the source of the 24 T cell receptor beta chains below, sequenced in a study of radiotherapy plus CTLA-4 blockade in lung cancer. The data were produced by immunoSEQ multiplex PCR, yet TCRdb's version contains in-frame clones alone and is incomplete. The repertoire holds roughly 77,000 clones, with 70% to 85% as singletons. The material was peripheral blood, obtained from a patient treated with radiotherapy plus ipilimumab. These receptors came from a human donor with non-small cell lung cancer whose response to radiotherapy plus ipilimumab could not be evaluated.

This sequence joins TRBV28 and TRBJ2-7, with 7 bases lining up with TRBD2. The germline V gene encodes CDR1 MDHEN and CDR2 SYDVKM. There are 12 residues in the CDR3. J gave up 6 bases and V 6 bases, and 5 bases lay outside the gene matches. This chain's CDR3 is CASRSGATEQYF. The CDR3 nucleotides read TGTGCCAGCAGGAGCGGGGCCACCGAGCAGTACTTC.

The table lists this clone with a count of one. This chain joins TRBV10-3 and TRBJ2-5; 12 bases align to TRBD2. The CDR3 has 15 residues. V lost 6 bases to trimming and J lost 1 base; unmatched junction nucleotides: 3. Germline CDR1 reads ENHRY; CDR2 reads SYGVKD. CDR3 DNA: TGTGCCATCAGACCGACTAGCGGGAGCCAAGAGACCCAGTACTTC. Its translation: CAIRPTSGSQETQYF.

The V and J genes are TRBV7-2 and TRBJ2-1, with D possibly TRBD1 on 6 matching bases. Germline assignment: CDR1 SGHTA and CDR2 FQGNSA. V shed 1 base and J shed 4 bases, with 14 bases lying between them. This CDR3 has 16 residues. The CDR3 DNA reads TGTGCCAGCAGCTTAGTCAGGGGTGAGGGGTACAATGAGCAGTTCTTC. Residues: CASSLVRGEGYNEQFF.

The chain couples TRBV5-1 to TRBJ2-2; TRBD2 agrees at 10 bases. V shed 4 bases, J shed 5 bases, and the junction held 8 bases outside the gene matches. Germline V gives CDR1 SGHRS, CDR2 YFSETQ. This CDR3 is built from 16 residues. Here the CDR3 DNA reads TGCGCCAGCAGCCTCCTAGCGGGAGAGAGAACCGGGGAGCTGTTTTTT. It yields the protein CASSLLAGERTGELFF.

This chain joins TRBV30 and TRBJ2-1; 13 bases match TRBD2. Looked up from germline, CDR1 is GTSNPN and CDR2 is SVGIG (reference sequence). This CDR3 has 15 residues. Losses at the gene ends were 5 bases for V and 4 bases for J; bases not matched to a gene: 5. Written as DNA, the CDR3 is TGTGCCTGGGGACCGGGACTAGCGGGATACAATGAGCAGTTCTTC. The encoded protein is CAWGPGLAGYNEQFF.

The table lists this clone with a few counts. V and J are TRBV14 and TRBJ1-2, with D maybe TRBD1 (6 bases). The germline CDR1 and CDR2 sequences are SGHDN and FVKESK. This CDR3 region has 13 residues. Deletions cut 4 bases from V and 1 base from J, with 7 bases between. CDR3: CASSPGHNYGYTF. CDR3 sequence (DNA): TGTGCCAGCAGCCCGGGACATAACTATGGCTACACCTTC.

This chain joins TRBV11-2 and TRBJ2-1; unclear D gene. The germline V gene encodes CDR1 SGHAT and CDR2 FQNNGV. CDR3 length: 19 residues. With 1 base removed from V and 7 bases from J, the gap between germline ends came to 26 bases. This CDR3 is CASSLVPRLGPNPKNEQFF. The CDR3 DNA is TGTGCCAGCAGCTTAGTTCCCCGTCTGGGCCCAAATCCAAAAAATGAGCAGTTCTTC.

The genes are TRBV6-1 and TRBJ1-1; D perhaps matches TRBD1 (5 bases). Trimming shortened V by 3 bases and J by 8 bases, and 13 bases separated the two germline ends. Germline V gene lookup returns CDR1 MNHNS and CDR2 SASEGT. The CDR3 length is 13 residues. The CDR3 here is CASSERGDLEAFF. The CDR3 DNA reads as TGTGCCAGCAGTGAGCGGGGGGATTTAGAAGCTTTCTTT.

The chain carries TRBV30 and TRBJ2-3; no clear D. The germline V gene has CDR1 GTSNPN and CDR2 SVGIG (reference sequence). V shed 2 bases and J shed 5 bases, with 14 bases lying between them. CDR3 length: 14 residues. The CDR3 sequence is CAWSRRMPGDTQYF. Here the CDR3 DNA reads TGTGCCTGGAGTCGGCGCATGCCGGGAGATACGCAGTATTTT.

The chain recombines TRBV11-2 with TRBJ2-7; 9 bases map to TRBD2. This CDR3 region has 15 residues. From germline, CDR1 is SGHAT and CDR2 FQNNGV. Germline trimming cut 1 base from V and 2 bases from J; bases unmatched to any gene: 3. The chain's CDR3 is CASSLAGGGAYEQYF. The CDR3 nucleotides read TGTGCCAGCAGCTTAGCGGGCGGGGGGGCCTACGAGCAGTACTTC.

J is TRBJ1-2 and V is TRBV7-2; 9 bases map to TRBD1. Germline lookup yields CDR1 SGHTA and CDR2 FQGNSA. The CDR3 covers 15 residues. Germline trimming cut 2 bases from V and 4 bases from J; bases unmatched to any gene: 5. The CDR3 sequence is CASSLRDRVGYGYTF. Here the CDR3 DNA reads TGTGCCAGCAGCTTACGGGACAGGGTGGGCTATGGCTACACCTTC.

The rearrangement links TRBV6-5 to TRBJ2-7; the D is unclear. The CDR3 is 14 amino acids. V gave up 3 bases and J gave up 0 bases, with 9 bases separating them. The germline CDR1 and CDR2 sequences are MNHEY and SVGAGI. CDR3 loop: CASSYAGGSYEQYF. CDR3 DNA sequence: TGTGCCAGCAGTTATGCCGGCGGCTCCTACGAGCAGTACTTC.

The rearrangement joins TRBV6-1 to TRBJ1-5, with TRBD1 identical over 8 bases. Germline trimming cut 4 bases from V and 4 bases from J; bases unmatched to any gene: 3. This CDR3 has 14 amino acids. The germline V gene encodes CDR1 MNHNS and CDR2 SASEGT. Here the CDR3 reads CASSVQGGNQPQHF. CDR3 coding DNA: TGTGCCAGCAGTGTACAGGGGGGAAATCAGCCCCAGCATTTT.

V and J are TRBV4-3 and TRBJ1-2; 10 nucleotides match TRBD1. CDR3 size: 15 residues. The trim removed 2 bases at V and 5 bases at J, leaving 5 bases unmatched. Germline CDR1 is LGHNA and CDR2 is YSLEER. The CDR3 loop is CASSQFPGQGYGYTF. The CDR3 DNA sequence: TGCGCCAGCAGCCAATTTCCGGGACAGGGGTATGGCTACACCTTC.

The chain links TRBV19 to TRBJ1-4; 7 bases are a match to TRBD1. Per the germline V gene, CDR1 is LNHDA and CDR2 is SQIVND (reference sequence). J was trimmed by 4 bases and V by 11 bases; bases with no gene match: 7. There are 13 residues in the CDR3. CDR3 protein: CAGKNRGNEKLFF. The CDR3 coding sequence is TGTGCCGGTAAGAACAGGGGTAATGAAAAACTGTTTTTT.

The V gene is TRBV27, the J gene TRBJ1-5; possible D gene TRBD1, 6 bases. Germline V gene lookup returns CDR1 MNHEY and CDR2 SMNVEV (reference sequence). Trimming cost V 5 bases and J 4 bases, with 15 bases left between them. The CDR3 runs 15 residues. Here the CDR3 reads CASSDIQGGNQPQHF. The CDR3 DNA is TGTGCCAGCAGTGATATACAGGGCGGGAATCAGCCCCAGCATTTT.

This clone was counted a single time. The chain uses TRBV18 and TRBJ2-7, with 9 bases identical to TRBD1. This CDR3 spans 19 amino acids. Trimming cost V 1 base and J 0 bases; bases outside gene matches: 13. CDR1 is KGHSH, CDR2 LQKENI, per germline. The CDR3 protein is CASSPRGQGKEGSSYEQYF. DNA of the CDR3: TGTGCCAGCTCACCACGGGGACAGGGAAAGGAGGGGAGCTCCTACGAGCAGTACTTC.

The V and J genes are TRBV7-2 and TRBJ1-1; D perhaps matches TRBD1 (5 bases). The CDR3 has 13 residues. The V gene lost 8 bases and the J gene lost 1 base, with 11 bases spanning the gap. From germline, CDR1 is SGHTA and CDR2 FQGNSA. The CDR3 DNA sequence: TGTGCCAGCTCCTCTGGACAGAACACTGAAGCTTTCTTT. It specifies CASSSGQNTEAFF.

The rearrangement uses TRBV30 and TRBJ1-4; tentatively, D is TRBD1 (6 bases). CDR3 length equals 14 residues. CDR1 is GTSNPN and CDR2 is SVGIG in the germline V gene (reference sequence). Between the trimmed V and J ends, which lost 2 bases and 2 bases, there was a span of 9 bases. The DNA for the CDR3 is TGTGCCTGGAGTCTGGACAGTACTAATGAAAAACTGTTTTTT. Translating gives CAWSLDSTNEKLFF. The whole variable domain, filled in from reference TRBV30 and TRBJ1-4, reads SQTIHQWPATLVQPVGSPLSLECTVEGTSNPNLYWYRQAAGRGLQLLFYSVGIGQISSEVPQNLSASRPQDRQFILSSKKLLLSDSGFYLCAWSLDSTNEKLFFGSGTQLSVL.

The J gene is TRBJ1-1, the V gene TRBV7-3; 7 positions match TRBD1. The V gene's germline CDR1 is SGHTA and CDR2 FQGTGA. CDR3 length equals 12 residues. Losses at the gene ends were 2 bases for V and 11 bases for J; bases not matched to a gene: 5. The CDR3 DNA is TGTGCCAGCAGCTTATTACAGGGGAACGCTTTCTTT. This translates into CASSLLQGNAFF.

This chain links TRBV28 with TRBJ2-5; 12 nucleotides align to TRBD2. V lost 8 bases and J lost 5; bases outside the gene matches: 12. This CDR3 contains 16 residues. Per germline, CDR1 MDHEN and CDR2 SYDVKM. DNA of the CDR3: TGTGCCAGCGGGACCCGGACTAGCGGGAACCTTGAGACCCAGTACTTC. Its protein is CASGTRTSGNLETQYF.

The rearrangement joins TRBV5-1 to TRBJ2-2; TRBD1 matches at 8 bases. Germline CDR1 is SGHRS and CDR2 is YFSETQ. This CDR3 has 17 amino acids. The junction had 7 bases not matched to a gene; V was cut back by 3 bases and J by 0 bases. Here the CDR3 DNA reads TGCGCCAGCAGCTCCCGGGACAGGTCCGCGAACACCGGGGAGCTGTTTTTT. Translation gives CASSSRDRSANTGELFF. The whole variable domain, filled in from reference TRBV5-1 and TRBJ2-2, reads KAGVTQTPRYLIKTRGQQVTLSCSPISGHRSVSWYQQTPGQGLQFLFEYFSETQRNKGNFPGRFSGRQFSNSRSEMNVSTLELGDSALYLCASSSRDRSANTGELFFGEGSRLTVL.

The chain joins TRBV11-3 to TRBJ2-4, with 9 bases matching TRBD2. The germline V gene has CDR1 SGHNT and CDR2 YENEEA. Unmatched junction bases numbered 16, after V lost 6 bases and J lost 1 base. The CDR3 consists of 19 residues. CDR3 protein: CASRLLGTSWSLAKNIQYF. For the CDR3, the DNA is TGTGCCAGCAGGCTACTGGGGACTAGCTGGTCCTTGGCCAAAAACATTCAGTACTTC.

The CDR3 here is CASSFGRGGTEAFF. CDR3 nucleotide sequence: TGCGCCAGCAGCTTTGGGAGGGGGGGGACTGAAGCTTTCTTT. This sequence joins TRBV5-1 and TRBJ1-1; D is possibly TRBD1 (6 bases). The V end lost 2 bases, the J end lost 5 bases, and 13 bases lay between the germline ends. This CDR3 has 14 residues. Germline V lookup: CDR1 SGHRS, CDR2 YFSETQ.